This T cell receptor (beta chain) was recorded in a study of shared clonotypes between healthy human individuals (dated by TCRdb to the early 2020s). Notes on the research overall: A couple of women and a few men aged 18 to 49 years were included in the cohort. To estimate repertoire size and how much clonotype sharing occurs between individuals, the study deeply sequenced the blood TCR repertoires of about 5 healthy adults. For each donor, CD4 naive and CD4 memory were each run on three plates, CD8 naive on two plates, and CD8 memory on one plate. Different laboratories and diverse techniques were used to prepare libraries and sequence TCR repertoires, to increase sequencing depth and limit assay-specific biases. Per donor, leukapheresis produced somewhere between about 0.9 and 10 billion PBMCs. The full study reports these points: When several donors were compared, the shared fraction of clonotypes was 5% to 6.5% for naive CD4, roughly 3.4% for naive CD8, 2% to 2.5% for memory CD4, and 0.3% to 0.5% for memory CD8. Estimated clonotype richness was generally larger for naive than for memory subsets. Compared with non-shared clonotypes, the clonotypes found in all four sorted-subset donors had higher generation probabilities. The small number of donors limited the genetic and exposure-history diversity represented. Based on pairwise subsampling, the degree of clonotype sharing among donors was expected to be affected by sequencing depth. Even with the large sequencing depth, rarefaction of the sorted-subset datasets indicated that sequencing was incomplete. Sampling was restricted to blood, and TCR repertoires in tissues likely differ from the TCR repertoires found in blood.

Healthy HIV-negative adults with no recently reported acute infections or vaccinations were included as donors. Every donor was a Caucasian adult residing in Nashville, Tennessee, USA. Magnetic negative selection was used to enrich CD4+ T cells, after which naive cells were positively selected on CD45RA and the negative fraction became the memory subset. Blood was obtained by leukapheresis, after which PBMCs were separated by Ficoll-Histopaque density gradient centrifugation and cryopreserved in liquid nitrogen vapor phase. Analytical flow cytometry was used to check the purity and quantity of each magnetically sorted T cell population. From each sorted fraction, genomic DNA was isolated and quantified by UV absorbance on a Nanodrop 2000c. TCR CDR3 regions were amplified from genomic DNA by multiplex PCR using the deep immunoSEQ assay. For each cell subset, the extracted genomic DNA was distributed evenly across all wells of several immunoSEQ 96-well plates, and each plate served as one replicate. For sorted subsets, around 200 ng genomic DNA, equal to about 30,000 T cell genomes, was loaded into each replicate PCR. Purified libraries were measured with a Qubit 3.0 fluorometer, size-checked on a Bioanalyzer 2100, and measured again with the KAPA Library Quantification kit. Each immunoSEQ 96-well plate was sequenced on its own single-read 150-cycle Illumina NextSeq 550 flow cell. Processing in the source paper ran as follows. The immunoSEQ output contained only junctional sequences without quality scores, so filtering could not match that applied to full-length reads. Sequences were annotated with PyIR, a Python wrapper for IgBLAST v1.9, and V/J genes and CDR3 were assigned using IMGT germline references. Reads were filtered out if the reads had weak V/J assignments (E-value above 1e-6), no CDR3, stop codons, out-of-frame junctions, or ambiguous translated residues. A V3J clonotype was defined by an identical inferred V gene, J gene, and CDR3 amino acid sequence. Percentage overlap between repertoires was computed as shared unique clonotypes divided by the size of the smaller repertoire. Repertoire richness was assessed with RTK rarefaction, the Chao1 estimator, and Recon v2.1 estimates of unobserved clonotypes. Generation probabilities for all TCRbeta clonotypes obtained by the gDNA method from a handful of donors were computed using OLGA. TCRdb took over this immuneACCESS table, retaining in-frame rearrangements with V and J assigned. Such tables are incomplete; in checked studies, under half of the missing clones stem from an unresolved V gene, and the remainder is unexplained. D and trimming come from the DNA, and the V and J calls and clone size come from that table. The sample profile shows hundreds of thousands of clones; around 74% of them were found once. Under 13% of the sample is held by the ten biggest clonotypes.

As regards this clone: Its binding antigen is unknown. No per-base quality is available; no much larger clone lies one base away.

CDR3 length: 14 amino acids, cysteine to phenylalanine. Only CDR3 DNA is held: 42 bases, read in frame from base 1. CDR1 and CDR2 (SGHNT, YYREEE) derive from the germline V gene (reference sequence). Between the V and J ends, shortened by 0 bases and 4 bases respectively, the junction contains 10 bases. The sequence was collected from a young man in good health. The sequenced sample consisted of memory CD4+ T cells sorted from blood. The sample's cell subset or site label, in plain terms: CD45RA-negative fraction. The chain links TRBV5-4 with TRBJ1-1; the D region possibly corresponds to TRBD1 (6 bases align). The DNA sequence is TGTGCCAGCAGCTTGGACAGGGAGGGCACTGAAGCTTTCTTT. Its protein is CASSLDREGTEAFF.